The 29 T cell receptor beta chains below come from one sample, sequenced in a study of T cell responses to AZD1222 COVID-19 vaccine. TCRdb's copy holds only in-frame clones and misses some; the assay was immunoSEQ multiplex PCR. The table has tens of thousands of clones, around 87% seen once; the top ten hold around 10%. The specimen comprised peripheral blood, sampled 28 days after the second AZD1222 dose. The receptors here all came from an adult who received the AZD1222 COVID-19 vaccine.

A note on this clone: Other DNA sequences in the same sample also yield this CDR3. The chain uses TRBV5-1 and TRBJ2-7; 12 nucleotides agree with TRBD1. In germline, CDR1 is SGHRS, CDR2 YFSETQ. The CDR3 loop spans 14 amino acids. After removal of 4 bases from V and 4 bases from J, the junction contained 3 bases not matched to a gene. CDR3 residues: CASSPGQGAYEQYF. The CDR3 DNA is TGCGCCAGCAGCCCGGGACAGGGGGCGTACGAGCAGTACTTC.

This chain connects TRBV6-1 to TRBJ1-5, with D unresolved. Trimming cost V 4 bases and J 0 bases, with 7 bases left between them. CDR1 and CDR2 from the germline V gene are MNHNS and SASEGT. The CDR3 loop spans 14 amino acids. CDR3 sequence: CASSGPYSNQPQHF. CDR3 bases: TGTGCCAGCAGTGGTCCTTATAGCAATCAGCCCCAGCATTTT.

This clone occurred once. V is TRBV6-2 or TRBV6-3 and J is TRBJ1-2, with TRBD1 as a possible D gene (5 bases). The CDR3 has 14 amino acids. The germline gives CDR1 MNHEY, CDR2 SVGEGT. Trimming removed 0 bases at V and 4 bases at J, with 9 bases between. The CDR3 nucleotides read TGTGCCAGCAGTTACTCATCAGGGCTCTATGGCTACACCTTC. Translated, it gives CASSYSSGLYGYTF.

The gene calls are TRBV29-1 and TRBJ1-2; 12 positions agree with TRBD1. The CDR3 loop spans 12 amino acids. With V trimmed by 6 bases and J by 4 bases, 0 bases remained unmatched. Germline values: CDR1 SQVTM, CDR2 ANQGSEA. The CDR3 is CSVGQGAYGYTF. The CDR3 DNA follows: TGCAGCGTGGGACAGGGGGCCTATGGCTACACCTTC.

The V gene is TRBV27, the J gene TRBJ1-2, with D uncertain. Between the trimmed V and J ends, which lost 10 bases and 8 bases, there was a span of 14 bases. The CDR3 consists of 11 residues. Germline V gene lookup returns CDR1 MNHEY and CDR2 SMNVEV (reference sequence). CDR3 coding DNA: TGTGCCACCTTTTGGTTTGGGGGCTACACCTTC. This translates into CATFWFGGYTF.

This rearrangement joins TRBV3-1 (or the pseudogene TRBV3-2) to TRBJ1-4, with D possibly matching TRBD1 (5 bases). Germline V CDR1 and CDR2: LGHDT, YNNKEL (reference sequence). V gave up 1 base and J gave up 3 bases, with 12 bases separating them. The CDR3 covers 16 residues. The CDR3 is CASSQGVQGSNEKLFF. The CDR3 DNA is TGTGCCAGCAGCCAAGGCGTTCAGGGTTCTAATGAAAAACTGTTTTTT.

The genes are TRBV5-4 and TRBJ1-2; TRBD1 might be the D (6 bases). The V end lost 3 bases, the J end lost 8 bases, and 14 bases lay between the germline ends. The germline gives CDR1 SGHNT, CDR2 YYREEE (reference sequence). CDR3 size: 13 residues. CDR3 region: CASSSQGLEGYTF. The CDR3 DNA follows: TGTGCCAGCAGCTCACAGGGTCTGGAGGGCTACACCTTC.

The gene calls are TRBV10-3 and TRBJ1-1; no clear D. V lost 2 bases, J lost 1 base, and 5 bases lay in between. CDR3 length: 13 amino acids. Germline CDR1 ENHRY, CDR2 SYGVKD. This CDR3 is CAISETRNTEAFF. The DNA of the CDR3 is TGTGCCATCAGTGAGACCAGGAACACTGAAGCTTTCTTT.

Only one count was recorded for this clone. The chain recombines TRBV5-5 with TRBJ2-7; 9 bases are shared with TRBD2. Unmatched junction bases numbered 3, after V lost 0 bases and J lost 2 bases. Germline CDR1 is SGHKS and CDR2 is YYEKEE (reference sequence). This CDR3 has 15 residues. CDR3 sequence (DNA): TGTGCCAGCAGCTTGGGCGGCGGGGGGGCCTACGAGCAGTACTTC. Its translation is CASSLGGGGAYEQYF.

This clone was counted once. CDR3 in DNA: TGTGCCAGCAGCTCAAGGACAACCGGGGAGCTGTTTTTT. It codes for CASSSRTTGELFF. The chain recombines TRBV11-3 with TRBJ2-2; TRBD1 might be the D (5 bases). Germline lookup yields CDR1 SGHNT and CDR2 YENEEA. This CDR3 region has 13 residues. Trimming took off 4 bases at V and 5 bases at J, with 8 bases between the two ends.

The chain links TRBV11-1 to TRBJ2-2; D remains unclear. Germline V lookup: CDR1 SGHAT, CDR2 FQDESV (reference sequence). This CDR3 region has 14 residues. Trimming pared 6 bases from V and 7 bases from J, leaving 15 bases between. The chain's CDR3 is CASSHKKIGGELFF. CDR3 DNA: TGTGCCAGCAGTCATAAGAAAATAGGCGGGGAGCTGTTTTTT.

The chain combines TRBV4-2 with TRBJ1-4; the D is unclear. Germline V gives CDR1 LGHNA, CDR2 YNFKEQ. Trimming took 2 bases from V and 5 from J, leaving 9 bases between them. The CDR3 consists of 14 residues. In DNA form, the CDR3 reads TGTGCCAGCAGCCAAATGGGTATCAATGAAAAACTGTTTTTT. This sequence encodes CASSQMGINEKLFF.

The chain has TRBV19 and TRBJ1-1; D is undetermined. The CDR3 runs to 17 residues. Looked up from germline, CDR1 is LNHDA and CDR2 is SQIVND (reference sequence). Trimming removed 3 bases at V and 1 base at J, with 18 bases between. Here the CDR3 reads CASSIPPYARRNTEAFF. CDR3 DNA: TGTGCCAGTAGTATTCCCCCCTATGCCAGACGGAACACTGAAGCTTTCTTT.

The chain carries TRBV7-2 and TRBJ2-3; TRBD2 matches at 10 bases. The V gene end was trimmed by 5 bases and the J gene end by 2 bases; junction bases not matched to a gene: 4. The CDR3 spans 15 residues. Germline lookup yields CDR1 SGHTA and CDR2 FQGNSA. CDR3 sequence (DNA): TGTGCCAGCAGCATTACTAGCGGGGACACAGATACGCAGTATTTT. Its protein product is CASSITSGDTDTQYF.

The chain couples TRBV30 to TRBJ2-7; D unclear. Germline V gene lookup returns CDR1 GTSNPN and CDR2 SVGIG (reference sequence). V lost 1 base, J lost 9 bases, and 10 bases lay in between. This CDR3 has 11 residues. The CDR3 DNA sequence: TGTGCCTGGAGTGAAAGGGTAAGGCAGTACTTC. Its translation: CAWSERVRQYF.

This clone was observed a single time. This chain uses TRBV6-5 with TRBJ1-2, with D perhaps matching TRBD1 (5 bases). The V end was cut by 7 bases, the J end by 2 bases, with 17 bases between. This CDR3 has 15 amino acids. CDR1 and CDR2 (germline): MNHEY, SVGAGI. The CDR3 nucleotides are TGTGCCAGCAAGCCGGGGCTGGGTGGGAACTATGGCTACACCTTC. Amino acids: CASKPGLGGNYGYTF.

The chain is built from TRBV19 and TRBJ2-7, with D perhaps matching TRBD1 (6 bases). V was shortened by 1 base and J by 1 base, with 14 bases between the two germline ends. The CDR3 runs to 16 residues. CDR1 and CDR2 (germline): LNHDA, SQIVND (reference sequence). CDR3: CASSIVRDTASYEQYF. CDR3 bases: TGTGCCAGTAGTATAGTACGGGACACTGCTTCCTACGAGCAGTACTTC. The whole variable domain, filled in from reference TRBV19 and TRBJ2-7, reads DGGITQSPKYLFRKEGQNVTLSCEQNLNHDAMYWYRQDPGQGLRLIYYSQIVNDFQKGDIAEGYSVSREKKESFPLTVTSAQKNPTAFYLCASSIVRDTASYEQYFGPGTRLTVT.

This sequence joins TRBV10-3 and TRBJ1-2; tentative D call: TRBD1 (5 bases). The germline gives CDR1 ENHRY, CDR2 SYGVKD. Trimming removed 1 base at V and 4 bases at J, with 13 bases between. The CDR3 is 15 residues long. The CDR3 here is CAISEYRDQAYGYTF. CDR3 nucleotides: TGTGCCATCAGTGAGTACCGGGACCAAGCCTATGGCTACACCTTC.

The J gene is TRBJ2-7, the V gene TRBV6-1; a possible D gene is TRBD2 (6 bases). Germline assignment: CDR1 MNHNS and CDR2 SASEGT. The ends were cut back, 1 base at V and 4 bases at J, with 14 bases in the middle. The CDR3 totals 15 residues. CDR3 loop: CASSEVGGSWYEQYF. The CDR3 nucleotides are TGTGCCAGCAGTGAAGTTGGGGGGTCTTGGTACGAGCAGTACTTC.

The gene calls are TRBV18 and TRBJ2-7, with D uncertain. The CDR3 spans 14 residues. Trimming shortened V by 2 bases and J by 6 bases, and 14 bases separated the two germline ends. Per the germline V gene, CDR1 is KGHSH and CDR2 is LQKENI. CDR3 residues: CASSPAADGREQYF. CDR3 nucleotide sequence: TGTGCCAGCTCACCAGCAGCCGACGGACGCGAGCAGTACTTC.

The V gene is TRBV19, the J gene TRBJ1-5, with TRBD1 identical over 7 bases. Germline lookup yields CDR1 LNHDA and CDR2 SQIVND (reference sequence). After removal of 5 bases from V and 5 bases from J, the junction contained 6 bases not matched to a gene. The length of the CDR3 is 14 residues. CDR3 DNA sequence: TGTGCCAGTAGTCCGGACAGGAAGGATCAGCCCCAGCATTTT. It specifies CASSPDRKDQPQHF. Full variable domain (missing parts from reference TRBV19 and TRBJ1-5): DGGITQSPKYLFRKEGQNVTLSCEQNLNHDAMYWYRQDPGQGLRLIYYSQIVNDFQKGDIAEGYSVSREKKESFPLTVTSAQKNPTAFYLCASSPDRKDQPQHFGDGTRLSIL.

V is TRBV7-8 and J is TRBJ1-2; 8 bases agree with TRBD1. The J segment lost 5 bases and the V segment lost 1 base, leaving 9 bases of the junction unmatched. Germline V gives CDR1 SGHVS, CDR2 FQNEAQ. The CDR3 loop spans 16 amino acids. Written as DNA, the CDR3 is TGTGCCAGCAGCTTAGGATCAGGGGGCGCGGTATATGGCTACACCTTC. Its protein product is CASSLGSGGAVYGYTF. The whole variable domain, remainder taken from reference TRBV7-8 and TRBJ1-2, is GAGVSQSPRYKVAKRGQDVALRCDPISGHVSLFWYQQALGQGPEFLTYFQNEAQLDKSGLPSDRFFAERPEGSVSTLKIQRTQQEDSAVYLCASSLGSGGAVYGYTFGSGTRLTVV.

The CDR3 spells CASSWTGGSGDTIYF. CDR3 sequence (DNA): TGTGCCAGCAGTTGGACAGGGGGTTCCGGAGACACCATATATTTT. The chain employs TRBV6-2 or TRBV6-3 and TRBJ1-3; 10 bases are shared with TRBD1. Germline-derived CDR1 and CDR2 are MNHEY and SVGEGT. Losses at the gene ends were 4 bases for V and 8 bases for J; bases not matched to a gene: 8. There are 15 residues in the CDR3.

This clone was seen a handful of times. The chain recombines TRBV19 with TRBJ2-7; TRBD1 is a possible D gene (6 bases). Germline V CDR1 and CDR2: LNHDA, SQIVND (reference sequence). The CDR3 is 13 residues long. The V end was cut by 8 bases, the J end by 5 bases, with 16 bases between. The CDR3 sequence: CASGDIRGHEQYF. The CDR3 DNA follows: TGTGCCAGTGGGGACATCCGAGGTCACGAGCAGTACTTC.

The chain combines TRBV7-9 with TRBJ2-1; D may be TRBD2 (5 bases). Trimming removed 5 bases at V and 8 bases at J, with 10 bases between. The germline gives CDR1 SEHNR, CDR2 FQNEAQ (reference sequence). The CDR3 runs 12 residues. CDR3 loop: CASSPPGDEQFF. As DNA, the CDR3 is TGTGCCAGCAGCCCCCCCGGGGATGAGCAGTTCTTC.

The V call is TRBV2, the J call TRBJ1-5; D may be TRBD1 (6 bases). Trimming shortened V by 7 bases and J by 2 bases, and 18 bases separated the two germline ends. Germline V gene lookup returns CDR1 SNHLY and CDR2 FYNNEI. The CDR3 consists of 16 residues. CDR3 region: CASTTGGRRRNQPQHF. The CDR3 nucleotides are TGTGCCAGCACCACCGGGGGCAGGCGACGCAATCAGCCCCAGCATTTT. The entire variable domain, with the rest obtained from reference TRBV2 and TRBJ1-5, is as follows: EPEVTQTPSHQVTQMGQEVILRCVPISNHLYFYWYRQILGQKVEFLVSFYNNEISEKSEIFDDQFSVERPDGSNFTLKIRSTKLEDSAMYFCASTTGGRRRNQPQHFGDGTRLSIL.

This chain connects TRBV3-1 (or the pseudogene TRBV3-2) to TRBJ1-2; the D gene is possibly TRBD1 (5 bases). Trimming removed 2 bases from V and 4 bases from J, with 5 bases in between. The germline gives CDR1 LGHDT, CDR2 YNNKEL (reference sequence). The CDR3 consists of 12 residues. Here the CDR3 DNA reads TGTGCCAGCAGCCAACAGGGCTATGGCTACACCTTC. The encoded protein is CASSQQGYGYTF.

This chain links TRBV29-1 with TRBJ2-2; 8 bases match TRBD1. With 3 bases clipped from V and 4 bases from J, the junction kept 4 bases outside the gene matches. This CDR3 spans 14 amino acids. Germline CDR1 is SQVTM and CDR2 is ANQGSEA. CDR3 DNA sequence: TGCAGCGTTGAGAGACAGGGGTCCACCGGGGAGCTGTTTTTT. Translation: CSVERQGSTGELFF.

V usage is TRBV6-5 and J usage is TRBJ1-1, with a weak D call TRBD1 (5 bases). The germline gives CDR1 MNHEY, CDR2 SVGAGI. The ends were cut back, 3 bases at V and 1 base at J, with 6 bases in the middle. The CDR3 sequence is 13 residues long. The CDR3 DNA reads as TGTGCCAGCAGTTATCAGGGGAACACTGAAGCTTTCTTT. It specifies CASSYQGNTEAFF.